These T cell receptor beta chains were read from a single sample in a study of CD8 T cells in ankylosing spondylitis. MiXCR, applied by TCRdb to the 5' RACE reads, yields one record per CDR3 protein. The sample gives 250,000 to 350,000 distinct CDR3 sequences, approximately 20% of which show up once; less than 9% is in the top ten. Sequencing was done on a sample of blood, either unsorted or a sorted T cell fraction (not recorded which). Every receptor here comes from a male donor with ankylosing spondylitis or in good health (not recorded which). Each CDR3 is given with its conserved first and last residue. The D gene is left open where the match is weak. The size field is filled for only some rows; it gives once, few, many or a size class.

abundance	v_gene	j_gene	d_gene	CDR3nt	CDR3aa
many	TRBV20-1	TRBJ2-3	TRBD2	TGCACCCTGGGGCCGACTAGCGGGGGCACAGATACGCAGTATTTT	CTLGPTSGGTDTQYF
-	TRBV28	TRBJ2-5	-	TGTGCCAGCACCGTGGTCGGGGTTGAGGAGACCCAGTACTTC	CASTVVGVEETQYF
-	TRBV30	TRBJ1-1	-	TGTGCCTGGAACAGACAGACGAACAATGAAGCTTTCTTT	CAWNRQTNNEAFF
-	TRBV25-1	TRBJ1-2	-	TGTGCCAGCAGGAGGGACACCCGGAACGGCTACACCTTC	CASRRDTRNGYTF
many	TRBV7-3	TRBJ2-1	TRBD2	TGTGCCAGCAGCTTGACTAGCGGGAACAATGAGCAGTTCTTC	CASSLTSGNNEQFF
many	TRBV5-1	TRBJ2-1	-	TGCGCCAGCAGCTTGAATCGGAATGAGCAGTTCTTC	CASSLNRNEQFF
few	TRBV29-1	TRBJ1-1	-	TGCAGCGTCCGGGGTACAGGGAGTGAAGCTTTCTTT	CSVRGTGSEAFF
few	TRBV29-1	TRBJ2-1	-	TGCAGCGTGGGTCAGCAGAGCCAGTTCTTC	CSVGQQSQFF
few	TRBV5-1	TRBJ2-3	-	TGCGCCAGCAGCTACTCATCTGACAGAGGTAGCACAGATACGCAGTATTTT	CASSYSSDRGSTDTQYF
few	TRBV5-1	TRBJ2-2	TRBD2	TGCGCCAGCAGCTTAATGGTGGCTAGCGGGAGGACCAACACCGGGGAGCTGTTTTTT	CASSLMVASGRTNTGELFF
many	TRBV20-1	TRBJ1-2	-	TGCAGGCTAAATGAGGCCGTTAACTATGGCTACACCTTC	CRLNEAVNYGYTF
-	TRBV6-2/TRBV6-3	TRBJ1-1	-	TGTGCCAGCAGTTACGGGGGGTTGTCTGAAGCTTTCTTT	CASSYGGLSEAFF
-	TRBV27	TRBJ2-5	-	TGTGCCAGCAGTCCAACCTCCCCCGGGACGCCCATCCAAGAGACCCAGTACTTC	CASSPTSPGTPIQETQYF
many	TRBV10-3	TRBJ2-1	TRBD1	TGTGCCATCAGTGAGGAGGGGACAGGGGGCAGTGAGCAGTTCTTC	CAISEEGTGGSEQFF
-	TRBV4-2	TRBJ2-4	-	TGTGCCAGCAGCCAAGATCAGGGTGCCCTCACCGCCAAAAACATTCAGTACTTC	CASSQDQGALTAKNIQYF
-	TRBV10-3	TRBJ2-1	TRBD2	TGTGCCATCAGTGAGTCACAGACTAGCGGTTACAATGAGCAGCTCTTC	CAISESQTSGYNEQLF
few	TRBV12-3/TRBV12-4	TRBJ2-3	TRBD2	TGTGCCAGCAGTTTAGCGCTGGTAGCGGGACCCATGACTGTCACAGATACGCAGTATTTT	CASSLALVAGPMTVTDTQYF
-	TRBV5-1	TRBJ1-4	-	TGCGCCAGCAGCAAGCAGGCGGCTAATGAAAAACTGTTTTTT	CASSKQAANEKLFF
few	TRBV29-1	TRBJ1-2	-	TGCAGCGTCCGGGACGAAACCTATGGCTACACCTTC	CSVRDETYGYTF
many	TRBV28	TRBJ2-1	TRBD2	TGTGCCAGCTCTCCCAGCGGGAGACCCTACAATGAGCAGTTCTTC	CASSPSGRPYNEQFF
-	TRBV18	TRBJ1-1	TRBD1	TGTGCCAGCTCTCAAGGGGGCGTGGAGGACACTGAAGCTTTCTTT	CASSQGGVEDTEAFF
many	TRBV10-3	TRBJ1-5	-	TGTGCCATCAGTGAGTCGACAGGTTTTCTCAATCAGCCCCAGCATTTT	CAISESTGFLNQPQHF
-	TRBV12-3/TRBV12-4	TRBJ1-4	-	TGTGCCAGCAACAAAGGGGGTTCGAATGAAAAACTGTTTTTT	CASNKGGSNEKLFF
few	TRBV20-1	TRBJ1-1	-	TGCAGTGCTCGACGGGGGGGGTGGACTGAAGCTTTCTTT	CSARRGGWTEAFF
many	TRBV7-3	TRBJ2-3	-	TGTGCCAGCACTCAAAGTGGCAGGGTATCAGATACGCAGTATTTT	CASTQSGRVSDTQYF
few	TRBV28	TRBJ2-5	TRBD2	TGTGCCATCGGGACTAGCGTAGTAGAGACCCAGTACTTC	CAIGTSVVETQYF
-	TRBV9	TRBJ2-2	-	TGTGCCAGCAGCACCAGACAGTCTAACACCGGGGAGCTGTTTTTT	CASSTRQSNTGELFF